The 20 T cell receptor beta chains given below trace back to one sample, sequenced in a study of blood T cell repertoires in COVID-19. Produced via immunoSEQ multiplex PCR; TCRdb's table is partial and in-frame only. In the table there are about 210,000 clones, 87% of which are singletons. Sequencing was performed on PBMCs or T cells enriched from blood (not recorded which). These receptors came from a man in his late teens or twenties with acute COVID-19.

The count of this clone is one. The V call is TRBV7-8, the J call TRBJ2-3; 8 nucleotides match TRBD2. The length of the CDR3 is 17 residues. CDR1 and CDR2 (germline): SGHVS, FQNEAQ. V lost 3 bases to trimming and J lost 2 bases; unmatched junction nucleotides: 10. The DNA for the CDR3 is TGTGCCAGCAGCTTCGAACCGGGACTAGGTTCCACAGATACGCAGTATTTT. This sequence encodes CASSFEPGLGSTDTQYF.

The V call is TRBV18, the J call TRBJ1-3; D gene unclear. The CDR3 sequence is 13 residues long. Germline V gene sequence: CDR1 KGHSH, CDR2 LQKENI. Trimming left V 0 bases short and J 3 bases short, with 3 bases between. The CDR3 DNA sequence: TGTGCCAGCTCACCACCCTTTGGAAACACCATATATTTT. This sequence encodes CASSPPFGNTIYF.

The DNA for the CDR3 is TGTGCCAGCAGTAGTCTACAGGGAGGGGCTGAGCAGTTCTTC. Translating it yields CASSSLQGGAEQFF. V usage is TRBV6-2 or TRBV6-3 and J usage is TRBJ2-1; D is perhaps TRBD2 (7 bases). The ends were cut back, 5 bases at V and 9 bases at J, with 17 bases in the middle. Per the germline V gene, CDR1 is MNHEY and CDR2 is SVGEGT. The CDR3 is 14 residues long.

This clone has more than one count but fewer than ten. The chain combines TRBV7-6 with TRBJ2-3; 7 positions match TRBD1. Germline lookup yields CDR1 SGHVS and CDR2 FNYEAQ. The CDR3 runs to 15 residues. With 4 bases clipped from V and 2 bases from J, the junction kept 6 bases outside the gene matches. The CDR3 bases are TGTGCCAGCAGCTCCCCCGAGGGGGCCACAGATACGCAGTATTTT. Residues: CASSSPEGATDTQYF.

The chain is built from TRBV19 and TRBJ2-1; TRBD2 matches 10 bases. The junction had 5 bases not matched to a gene; V was cut back by 1 base and J by 14 bases. Germline loops: CDR1 LNHDA, CDR2 SQIVND (reference sequence). The CDR3 has 13 amino acids. The CDR3 nucleotides are TGTGCCAGTAGTATAGGACTAGCGGGCTCAGAGTTCTTC. Translating it yields CASSIGLAGSEFF. Full variable domain (missing parts from reference TRBV19 and TRBJ2-1): DGGITQSPKYLFRKEGQNVTLSCEQNLNHDAMYWYRQDPGQGLRLIYYSQIVNDFQKGDIAEGYSVSREKKESFPLTVTSAQKNPTAFYLCASSIGLAGSEFFGPGTRLTVL.

V gene TRBV28 combines with J gene TRBJ2-1; 10 bases agree with TRBD2. The germline V gene has CDR1 MDHEN and CDR2 SYDVKM. CDR3 size: 16 residues. J was trimmed by 3 bases and V by 4 bases; bases with no gene match: 6. This chain's CDR3 is CASSSQAGGHYNEQFF. For the CDR3, the DNA is TGTGCCAGCAGTTCTCAAGCGGGAGGGCACTACAATGAGCAGTTCTTC.

The J gene is TRBJ1-4, the V gene TRBV30; D call uncertain. V gave up 2 bases and J gave up 8 bases, with 15 bases separating them. Per the germline V gene, CDR1 is GTSNPN and CDR2 is SVGIG (reference sequence). The CDR3 contains 14 residues. CDR3 residues: CAWSSPGVEEKLFF. CDR3 nucleotide sequence: TGTGCCTGGAGTAGCCCCGGGGTGGAGGAAAAACTGTTTTTT.

The chain uses TRBV7-2 and TRBJ1-2, with D possibly matching TRBD1 (6 bases). V was shortened by 0 bases and J by 2 bases, with 7 bases between the two germline ends. The V gene's germline CDR1 is SGHTA and CDR2 FQGNSA. The length of the CDR3 is 14 residues. The CDR3 is CASSLAQGNYGYTF. CDR3 coding DNA: TGTGCCAGCAGCTTAGCGCAGGGGAACTATGGCTACACCTTC. The full variable domain, in which reference TRBV7-2 and TRBJ1-2 provide the parts outside the CDR3, is GAGVSQSPSNKVTEKGKDVELRCDPISGHTALYWYRQSLGQGLEFLIYFQGNSAPDKSGLPSDRFSAERTGGSVSTLTIQRTQQEDSAVYLCASSLAQGNYGYTFGSGTRLTVV.

The chain joins TRBV6-5 to TRBJ2-7; D is perhaps TRBD1 (6 bases). The V end was cut by 2 bases, the J end by 5 bases, with 16 bases between. This CDR3 is built from 15 residues. Germline CDR1 MNHEY, CDR2 SVGAGI. The CDR3 region has the DNA TGTGCCAGCAGTTACCTCAGGGGAATTTATGACGAGCAGTACTTC. Translation: CASSYLRGIYDEQYF.

The table lists this clone with a few counts. This sequence joins TRBV27 and TRBJ1-1, with D maybe TRBD1 (5 bases). Germline loops: CDR1 MNHEY, CDR2 SMNVEV (reference sequence). V lost 4 bases to trimming and J lost 2 bases, with 14 bases between them. The CDR3 totals 15 residues. For the CDR3, the DNA is TGTGCCAGCAGTTCCGCCGGGGGGGTAAACACTGAAGCTTTCTTT. Its protein is CASSSAGGVNTEAFF.

This sequence joins TRBV7-2 and TRBJ2-3, with a possible D match to TRBD1 (6 bases). In germline, CDR1 is SGHTA, CDR2 FQGNSA. This CDR3 has 15 residues. Trimming took 2 bases from V and 6 from J, leaving 15 bases between them. CDR3 bases: TGTGCCAGCAGCTTACGGACAGTCTCCCACGATACGCAGTATTTT. Its translation is CASSLRTVSHDTQYF. The full variable domain, rest sourced from reference TRBV7-2 and TRBJ2-3, is GAGVSQSPSNKVTEKGKDVELRCDPISGHTALYWYRQSLGQGLEFLIYFQGNSAPDKSGLPSDRFSAERTGGSVSTLTIQRTQQEDSAVYLCASSLRTVSHDTQYFGPGTRLTVL.

The rearrangement links TRBV21-1 to TRBJ1-6; the table's D call, TRBD1, has no DNA check behind it. TRBV21-1 constitutes a pseudogene. The CDR3 has 16 residues. In DNA, the CDR3 is TGTGCCAGCCGAACCGGACACTGCTTCTATAATTCACCCCTCCACTTT. Protein sequence: CASRTGHCFYNSPLHF.

The rearrangement uses TRBV30 and TRBJ2-2; perhaps TRBD1 as D (6 bases). CDR1 GTSNPN and CDR2 SVGIG come from the germline V gene (reference sequence). The V gene lost 4 bases and the J gene lost 3 bases, with 21 bases spanning the gap. The CDR3 totals 17 residues. The CDR3 nucleotides are TGTGCCTGGAAGGGCAGGGGCACTTCTTTGCACACCGGGGAGCTGTTTTTT. As protein: CAWKGRGTSLHTGELFF.

This chain links TRBV13 with TRBJ2-5, with 12 bases aligning to TRBD2. The ends lost 5 bases at V and 2 bases at J; junction bases unmatched: 9. This CDR3 comprises 17 residues. Germline V gives CDR1 PRHDT, CDR2 FYEKMQ (reference sequence). The chain's CDR3 is CASSLTRTSGDQETQYF. The CDR3 coding sequence is TGTGCCAGCAGCCTGACCCGGACTAGCGGGGATCAAGAGACCCAGTACTTC.

This clone was seen only a few times. V and J are TRBV2 and TRBJ1-4; TRBD1 might be the D (5 bases). The CDR3 is made up of 15 amino acids. CDR1 is SNHLY, CDR2 FYNNEI, per germline. Trimming cost V 2 bases and J 8 bases, with 15 bases left between them. Here the CDR3 DNA reads TGTGCCAGCAGTGAATGGTCAGGGTCCGGAGAAAAACTGTTTTTT. Encoded protein: CASSEWSGSGEKLFF. Based on the CDR3 plus reference TRBV2 and TRBJ1-4, the full variable domain is EPEVTQTPSHQVTQMGQEVILRCVPISNHLYFYWYRQILGQKVEFLVSFYNNEISEKSEIFDDQFSVERPDGSNFTLKIRSTKLEDSAMYFCASSEWSGSGEKLFFGSGTQLSVL.

V and J are TRBV28 and TRBJ1-2; D is unclear. Per the germline V gene, CDR1 is MDHEN and CDR2 is SYDVKM. The CDR3 sequence is 13 residues long. Trimming pared 5 bases from V and 1 base from J, leaving 8 bases between. The CDR3 DNA reads TGTGCCAGCAGTCCCGAGGGTAACTATGGCTACACCTTC. It is translated as CASSPEGNYGYTF.

The genes are TRBV19 and TRBJ2-7, with D possibly being TRBD2 (6 bases). With 3 bases removed from V and 2 bases from J, the gap between germline ends came to 20 bases. Germline V gene lookup returns CDR1 LNHDA and CDR2 SQIVND (reference sequence). This CDR3 contains 17 residues. The CDR3 coding sequence is TGTGCCAGTAGTATTCGGACTACCCTTCCCTCTACCTACGAGCAGTACTTC. Encoded protein: CASSIRTTLPSTYEQYF.

V is TRBV18 and J is TRBJ2-7; D is perhaps TRBD2 (6 bases). CDR1 is KGHSH, CDR2 LQKENI, per germline. The CDR3 contains 16 residues. Trimming cost V 3 bases and J 0 bases, with 15 bases left between them. The CDR3 DNA is TGTGCCAGCTCACCCCTCGGGACTCCAAGCTCCTACGAGCAGTACTTC. This gives the protein CASSPLGTPSSYEQYF.

The chain links TRBV9 to TRBJ2-1; D unclear. V was cut by 0 bases and J by 4 bases, with 11 bases left in between. The CDR3 has 15 residues. Germline CDR1 SGDLS, CDR2 YYNGEE. In DNA form, the CDR3 reads TGTGCCAGCAGCGTAGGGGCTACCCGGTACAATGAGCAGTTCTTC. This translates into CASSVGATRYNEQFF.

The chain couples TRBV2 to TRBJ2-7; TRBD2 might be the D (6 bases). From germline, CDR1 is SNHLY and CDR2 FYNNEI. The CDR3 runs to 13 residues. V lost 7 bases to trimming and J lost 3 bases, with 13 bases between them. The CDR3 protein is CASIAGNSYEQYF. Written as DNA, the CDR3 is TGTGCCAGCATCGCGGGGAACAGCTACGAGCAGTACTTC. Full variable domain (rest looked up from reference TRBV2 and TRBJ2-7): EPEVTQTPSHQVTQMGQEVILRCVPISNHLYFYWYRQILGQKVEFLVSFYNNEISEKSEIFDDQFSVERPDGSNFTLKIRSTKLEDSAMYFCASIAGNSYEQYFGPGTRLTVT.